These 2 T cell receptor beta chains originate from one sample sequenced in a study of CD8 T cells in ankylosing spondylitis. Their specific antigens are unknown. Points from the study as a whole: Blood from ankylosing spondylitis patients appeared to carry a characteristic eight-variant TCR beta motif.

TCRdb used MiXCR to reprocess the 5' RACE reads, holding one entry per CDR3 protein. Of 390,000 or so distinct CDR3 sequences listed, 20% to 25% are singletons. The sequenced sample consisted of blood, either unsorted or a sorted T cell fraction (not recorded which). These receptors were taken from a male donor with ankylosing spondylitis.

Ten or more counts support this clonotype. The chain is built from TRBV29-1 and TRBJ2-4; D may be TRBD1 (5 bases). The CDR3 loop spans 12 amino acids. Trimming removed 5 bases from V and 5 bases from J, with 10 bases in between. Germline V CDR1 and CDR2: SQVTM, ANQGSEA. DNA of the CDR3: TGCAGCGTTCTCCGCAGGGAAAACATTCAGTACTTC. It yields the protein CSVLRRENIQYF.

This clonotype was counted a few times. This chain connects TRBV7-9 to TRBJ1-5; the match to TRBD1 covers 7 bases. Germline V CDR1 and CDR2: SEHNR, FQNEAQ (reference sequence). The CDR3 loop spans 15 amino acids. The V segment lost 3 bases and the J segment 3 bases; nucleotides outside the gene matches: 5. In DNA form, the CDR3 reads TGTGCCAGCAGCTTTGCCGGGACAGACAATCAGCCCCAGCATTTT. It translates to CASSFAGTDNQPQHF.